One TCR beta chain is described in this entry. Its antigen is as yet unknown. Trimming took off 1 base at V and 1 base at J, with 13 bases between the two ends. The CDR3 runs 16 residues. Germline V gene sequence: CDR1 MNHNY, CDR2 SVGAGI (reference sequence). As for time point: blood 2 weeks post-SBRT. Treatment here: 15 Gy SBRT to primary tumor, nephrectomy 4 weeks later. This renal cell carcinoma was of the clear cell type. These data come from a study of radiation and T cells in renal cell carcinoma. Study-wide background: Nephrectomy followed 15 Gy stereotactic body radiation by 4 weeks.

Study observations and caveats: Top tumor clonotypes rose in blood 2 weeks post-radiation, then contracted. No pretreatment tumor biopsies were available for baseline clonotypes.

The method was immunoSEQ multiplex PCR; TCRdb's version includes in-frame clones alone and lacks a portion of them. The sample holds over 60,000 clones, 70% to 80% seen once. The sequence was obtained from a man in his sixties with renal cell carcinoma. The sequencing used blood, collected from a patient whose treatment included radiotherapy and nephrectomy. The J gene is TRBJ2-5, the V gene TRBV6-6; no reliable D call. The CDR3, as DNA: TGTGCCAGCAGTTACTGGGCCCAGGCGCCCCAAGAGACCCAGTACTTC. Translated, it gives CASSYWAQAPQETQYF.